This T cell receptor (beta chain) stems from a study of blood T cell repertoires in COVID-19. Study summary: Collection of acute and convalescent COVID-19 samples took place in the United States, Italy and Spain. From T cells, B-cell-depleted T cells, or PBMCs came the material, which was cDNA or gDNA.

Original data processing: The assay estimated nucleated cells by amplifying reference gene primers. TCRdb's copy holds only in-frame clones and misses some; the assay was immunoSEQ multiplex PCR. V, J and clone size are those of that table, while D and trimming were read from the DNA. The sample includes some 310,000 clones, roughly 88% seen only once; the top ten take 2.5% to 3.5%. It was during active infection that Seattle patients were enrolled and then longitudinally followed. Germline loops: CDR1 KGHSH, CDR2 LQKENI. The V and J ends lost 0 bases and 4 bases respectively, with 9 bases between them. CDR3 length: 14 residues.

V and J are TRBV18 and TRBJ1-2; tentatively, D is TRBD1 (6 bases). Sequencing input: peripheral blood. The source of this sequence is a woman between 25 and 40 years old with COVID-19, enrolled during active disease. CDR3 residues: CASSPPQGLYGYTF. The CDR3 DNA is TGTGCCAGCTCACCACCGCAGGGGCTCTATGGCTACACCTTC.